The clone carrying this T cell receptor beta chain was seen a single time. These data originate in a study of blood T cell repertoires in COVID-19. Study-wide background: COVID-19 samples collected from the United States, Italy and Spain covered acute and convalescent phases. PBMCs, B-cell-depleted T cells, or T cells provided the cDNA or gDNA that made up the material.

CDR3 size: 10 residues. Trimming cost V 7 bases and J 5 bases, with 6 bases left between them. Germline-derived CDR1 and CDR2 are DFQATT and SNEGSKA (reference sequence). Study processing details: Reference gene primer amplification gave estimated nucleated cell counts. The method was immunoSEQ multiplex PCR; TCRdb's version includes in-frame clones alone and lacks a portion of them. The V and J calls and the clone size are those of that table, but D and trimming were determined from the DNA. The table includes just over 250,000 clones, roughly nine tenths detected once. Sample: peripheral blood. The receptor was derived from a man in his fifties or sixties who had recovered from COVID-19. This rearrangement joins TRBV20-1 to TRBJ2-1; weak D call: TRBD2 (5 bases). The CDR3 nucleotides read TGCAGTGTCGGGAACAATGAGCAGTTCTTC. This translates into CSVGNNEQFF.